This TCR beta chain was sequenced for a study of T cell repertoires in ileal Crohn's disease. TCRdb's copy holds only in-frame clones and misses some; the assay was immunoSEQ multiplex PCR. The sample lists roughly 16,000 clones; about 93% were seen once. V trimming: 6 bases; J trimming: 3 bases; junction bases outside the gene matches: 9. Germline CDR1 is SGHAT and CDR2 is FQNNGV. The CDR3 loop spans 16 amino acids. J is TRBJ2-1 and V is TRBV11-2; TRBD1 matches at 9 bases. What was sequenced was ileal tissue. This receptor was obtained from an adult with Crohn's disease. The CDR3 is CASSRSGTGFYNEQFF. CDR3 nucleotides: TGTGCCAGCAGTCGATCCGGGACAGGGTTCTACAATGAGCAGTTCTTC.